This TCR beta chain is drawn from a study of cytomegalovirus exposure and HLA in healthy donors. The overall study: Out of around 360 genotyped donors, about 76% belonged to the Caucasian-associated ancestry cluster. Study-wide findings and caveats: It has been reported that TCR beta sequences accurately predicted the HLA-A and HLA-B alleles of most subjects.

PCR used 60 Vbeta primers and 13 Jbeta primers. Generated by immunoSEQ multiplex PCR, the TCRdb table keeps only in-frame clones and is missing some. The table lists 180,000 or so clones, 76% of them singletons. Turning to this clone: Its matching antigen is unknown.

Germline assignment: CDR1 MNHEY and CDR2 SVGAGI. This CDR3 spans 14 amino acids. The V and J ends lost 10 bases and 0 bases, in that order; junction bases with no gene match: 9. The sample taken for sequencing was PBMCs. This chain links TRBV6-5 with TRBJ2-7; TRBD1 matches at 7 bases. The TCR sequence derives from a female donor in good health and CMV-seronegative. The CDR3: CATINRGHSYEQYF. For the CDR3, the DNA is TGTGCCACTATAAACAGGGGACACTCCTACGAGCAGTACTTC.